One and the same sample provided the 25 T cell receptor beta chains below, sequenced in a study of T cells in Graves' hyperthyroidism and ophthalmopathy. Amplified regions were TCR beta CDR3 sequences from RNA transcripts. The TCR CDR3 was amplified in a first-round RT-PCR using the HTBI primer set. TCRdb ran MiXCR on the multiplex PCR reads and lists one entry per CDR3 protein. The table records under 400,000 distinct CDR3 sequences, 20% to 25% of them present only once. Material for sequencing was blood. The receptors originated from a man aged 45 to 65 with Graves' hyperthyroidism.

About this clonotype itself: A much larger clonotype is one base distant, so this may be a read error. Here the CDR3 omits its conserved ending phenylalanine or tryptophan, so a read error is the likely source. The chain recombines TRBV5-1 with TRBJ2-3; possible D gene TRBD2, 5 bases. Trimming pared 0 bases from V and 4 bases from J, leaving 12 bases between. This CDR3 is 15 amino acids long. Germline V gene sequence: CDR1 SGHRS, CDR2 YFSETQ. The CDR3 spells CASSLAPRRADTQYV. The CDR3, as DNA: TGCGCCAGCAGCTTGGCACCGAGGCGGGCAGATACGCAGTATGTT.

CDR3 loop: CASSFDPKAYEQYF. CDR3 sequence (DNA): TGTGCCAGCAGTTTTGACCCCAAGGCCTACGAGCAGTACTTC. The chain links TRBV28 to TRBJ2-7; D unresolved. Trimming stripped 3 bases from V and 2 bases from J, with 11 bases between. Germline values: CDR1 MDHEN, CDR2 SYDVKM. The CDR3 loop spans 14 amino acids.

The J gene is TRBJ2-5, the V gene TRBV19; TRBD2 might be the D (7 bases). The CDR3 spans 15 residues. From germline, CDR1 is LNHDA and CDR2 SQIVND (reference sequence). V was shortened by 4 bases and J by 7 bases, with 19 bases between the two germline ends. The CDR3 loop is CASSTERGGYGTQYF. As DNA, the CDR3 is TGTGCCAGTAGTACAGAGAGGGGGGGCTATGGGACCCAGTACTTC. The whole variable domain, filled in from reference TRBV19 and TRBJ2-5, reads DGGITQSPKYLFRKEGQNVTLSCEQNLNHDAMYWYRQDPGQGLRLIYYSQIVNDFQKGDIAEGYSVSREKKESFPLTVTSAQKNPTAFYLCASSTERGGYGTQYFGPGTRLLVL.

The table lists this clonotype with many counts. The V gene is TRBV6-5, the J gene TRBJ1-1, with no clear D. V was pared by 1 base and J by 0 bases, with 3 bases between. This CDR3 is built from 13 residues. Per germline, CDR1 MNHEY and CDR2 SVGAGI. The CDR3 coding sequence is TGTGCCAGCAGTTACTGGCTGAACACTGAAGCTTTCTTT. It yields the protein CASSYWLNTEAFF.

The sample holds many counts of this clonotype. The CDR3 coding sequence is TGTGCCAGCAAGACCGAGGCAGGGGCTTACAATGAGCAGTTCTTC. It specifies CASKTEAGAYNEQFF. The chain employs TRBV6-1 and TRBJ2-1; D is perhaps TRBD1 (6 bases). The CDR3 runs 15 residues. The V gene lost 7 bases and the J gene lost 4 bases, with 17 bases spanning the gap. Germline CDR1 is MNHNS and CDR2 is SASEGT.

This clonotype showed up just a few times. The chain employs TRBV5-1 and TRBJ2-5; TRBD1 or TRBD2 may be the D gene (5 bases each). CDR1 is SGHRS and CDR2 is YFSETQ in the germline V gene. V dropped 4 bases and J dropped 5 bases, with 24 bases sitting between them. This CDR3 comprises 17 residues. CDR3 sequence (DNA): TGCGCCAGCAGCCCTCGGCTGGGGCGGAAGGGAGCGGAGACCCAGTACTTC. Protein product: CASSPRLGRKGAETQYF. The variable domain in full, completed from reference TRBV5-1 and TRBJ2-5, reads KAGVTQTPRYLIKTRGQQVTLSCSPISGHRSVSWYQQTPGQGLQFLFEYFSETQRNKGNFPGRFSGRQFSNSRSEMNVSTLELGDSALYLCASSPRLGRKGAETQYFGPGTRLLVL.

This clonotype has a handful of counts. The genes are TRBV2 and TRBJ2-5; D is undetermined. Trimming left V 6 bases short and J 5 bases short, with 4 bases between. CDR3 length: 10 amino acids. The germline V gene encodes CDR1 SNHLY and CDR2 FYNNEI. The CDR3 DNA reads as TGTGCCAGCAGAAAGGAGACCCAGTACTTC. Its translation is CASRKETQYF.

V is TRBV3-1 and J is TRBJ2-3, with TRBD2 identical over 9 bases. V shed 4 bases and J 2 bases; nucleotides not matched to a gene: 10. This CDR3 has 17 residues. The germline V gene encodes CDR1 LGHDT and CDR2 YNNKEL (reference sequence). The CDR3 bases are TGTGCCAGCAGCCCGACCGTAGCGGGAGCGAACACAGATACGCAGTATTTT. Translation gives CASSPTVAGANTDTQYF.

This clonotype showed up just a few times. The chain carries TRBV12-3 or TRBV12-4 and TRBJ2-1; D is uncertain. The V end lost 3 bases, the J end lost 5 bases, and 8 bases lay between the germline ends. The CDR3 contains 13 residues. The chain's CDR3 is CASSFNRHNEQFF. In DNA form, the CDR3 reads TGTGCCAGCAGTTTTAACAGACACAATGAGCAGTTCTTC.

The chain employs TRBV2 and TRBJ1-5; D not resolved. Trimming cost V 3 bases and J 1 base, with 13 bases left between them. This CDR3 region has 16 residues. CDR1 and CDR2 (germline): SNHLY, FYNNEI. The CDR3 nucleotides are TGTGCCAGCAGTGAGGCCCTCCGGCGGAGCAATCAGCCCCAGCATTTT. Encoded protein: CASSEALRRSNQPQHF.

On this clonotype: One end of the junction fails to match germline, which may point to a read error. The CDR3 sequence is CAWSRGSSPYNGQFF. CDR3 sequence (DNA): TGTGCCTGGAGTAGGGGCTCTAGCCCCTACAATGGGCAGTTCTTC. The V call is TRBV30, the J call TRBJ2-1; D is possibly TRBD1 or TRBD2 (5 bases each). The CDR3 loop spans 15 amino acids. Germline loops: CDR1 GTSNPN, CDR2 SVGIG (reference sequence).

This clonotype was found many times. The genes are TRBV18 and TRBJ2-5; 9 nucleotides align to TRBD2. Per germline, CDR1 KGHSH and CDR2 LQKENI. The CDR3 covers 16 residues. V was clipped by 4 bases and J by 5 bases; unmatched bases: 11. CDR3 protein: CASSLTGTSSLETQYF. As DNA, the CDR3 is TGTGCCAGCTCACTAACCGGGACTAGCAGCTTGGAGACCCAGTACTTC.

This clonotype appeared many times. The V and J genes are TRBV5-1 and TRBJ1-1; D unclear. CDR1 and CDR2 from the germline V gene are SGHRS and YFSETQ. This CDR3 has 13 amino acids. The V gene lost 5 bases and the J gene lost 5 bases, with 13 bases spanning the gap. The CDR3 sequence: CASRREGLTEAFF. The CDR3 nucleotides read TGCGCCAGCAGGAGGGAAGGGTTAACTGAAGCTTTCTTT.

The CDR3 spells CASSEGAGKGYEQFF. The CDR3 nucleotides are TGTGCCAGCAGTGAGGGGGCGGGAAAGGGGTACGAGCAGTTCTTC. The V and J genes are TRBV6-1 and TRBJ2-7; D may be TRBD1 or TRBD2 (6 bases each). The J call may not be correct, given that the DNA end is closer to TRBJ2-1. CDR3 length: 15 amino acids. Per germline, CDR1 MNHNS and CDR2 SASEGT.

This clonotype showed up many times. For the CDR3, the DNA is TGTGCCAGCAGTTTAAGTAGCGGAGGCTCCTACAATGAGCAGTTCTTC. Translated: CASSLSSGGSYNEQFF. J is TRBJ2-1 and V is TRBV12-3 or TRBV12-4; possibly TRBD2 for D (6 bases). CDR3 length: 16 residues. V was cut by 2 bases and J by 0 bases, with 11 bases left in between.

This clonotype came up a few times. The chain has TRBV20-1 and TRBJ2-1; 8 bases map to TRBD2. V dropped 5 bases and J dropped 1; count of bases not matched to a gene: 4. Germline assignment: CDR1 DFQATT and CDR2 SNEGSKA (reference sequence). There are 14 residues in the CDR3. CDR3 bases: TGCAGTGCTGCCACTAGCGGTTCCTACAATGAGCAGTTCTTC. Its protein is CSAATSGSYNEQFF.

This clonotype was seen ten or more times. This chain connects TRBV6-2 or TRBV6-3 to TRBJ2-7; D possibly corresponds to TRBD1 (5 bases). Germline CDR1 is MNHEY and CDR2 is SVGEGT. Trimming cost V 5 bases and J 3 bases, with 14 bases left between them. The CDR3 is 14 residues long. In DNA form, the CDR3 reads TGTGCCAGCAGTCGACAGAATCCGAACTACGAGCAGTACTTC. Translating gives CASSRQNPNYEQYF.

Here the CDR3 DNA reads TGTGCCAGCAGTCCAGGACGGGACATTCAGTACTTC. Protein sequence: CASSPGRDIQYF. The chain recombines TRBV28 with TRBJ2-4; D remains ambiguous. The CDR3 spans 12 residues. With 5 bases removed from V and 8 bases from J, the gap between germline ends came to 10 bases. Germline CDR1 MDHEN, CDR2 SYDVKM.

With regard to this clonotype: A much larger clone lies one base from this, so it may be a read error. The chain uses TRBV20-1 and TRBJ1-1; D is ambiguous. Germline assignment: CDR1 DFQATT and CDR2 SNEGSKA (reference sequence). The CDR3 runs 11 residues. In DNA form, the CDR3 reads TGCAGTGCAAGACCCTCCCGTGAAGCTCTCTTT. This codes for CSARPSREALF.

This clonotype was counted between two and nine times. V and J are TRBV7-9 and TRBJ2-5; 7 nucleotides line up with TRBD1. CDR1 SEHNR and CDR2 FQNEAQ come from the germline V gene (reference sequence). The trim removed 5 bases at V and 0 bases at J, leaving 9 bases unmatched. The CDR3 covers 16 residues. The CDR3 nucleotides read TGTGCCAGCAGCCCCGGCCGGGACAGCGACCAAGAGACCCAGTACTTC. Translating it yields CASSPGRDSDQETQYF.

The chain combines TRBV6-1 with TRBJ1-4; no clear D gene. Germline CDR1 reads MNHNS; CDR2 reads SASEGT. The V and J ends lost 2 bases and 10 bases respectively, with 11 bases between them. The CDR3 is made up of 13 amino acids. CDR3 residues: CASSEWSAGKLFF. For the CDR3, the DNA is TGTGCCAGCAGTGAATGGAGTGCTGGAAAACTGTTTTTT.

V is TRBV3-1 and J is TRBJ2-1, with 8 bases aligning to TRBD1. Germline V gives CDR1 LGHDT, CDR2 YNNKEL (reference sequence). The CDR3 has 15 amino acids. V lost 2 bases, J lost 6 bases, and 6 bases stayed unmatched. CDR3 sequence reads: CASSQPDRAFNEQFF. CDR3 DNA: TGTGCCAGCAGCCAACCGGACAGGGCATTCAATGAGCAGTTCTTC.

This clonotype was observed at least ten times. The DNA of the CDR3 is TGTGCCAGCACCGTAGGGGGCCGGGATGGAGGCACTGAAGCTTTCTTT. It is translated as CASTVGGRDGGTEAFF. V usage is TRBV12-3 or TRBV12-4 and J usage is TRBJ1-1; 7 bases fit TRBD1. The CDR3 extends over 16 amino acids. V was clipped by 7 bases and J by 4 bases; unmatched bases: 15.

This chain uses TRBV6-1 with TRBJ1-5; no reliable D call. The CDR3 length is 15 residues. Germline-derived CDR1 and CDR2 are MNHNS and SASEGT. V was clipped by 6 bases and J by 0 bases, with 12 bases between them. The CDR3 region is CASRDRTVSNQPQHF. The CDR3 DNA reads as TGTGCCAGCAGGGACCGGACGGTTAGCAATCAGCCCCAGCATTTT.

The table lists this clonotype with many counts. The genes are TRBV5-1 and TRBJ1-1; no definite D call. From germline, CDR1 is SGHRS and CDR2 YFSETQ. V lost 6 bases and J 1 base, leaving 7 bases between the germline ends. The CDR3 is 12 residues long. DNA of the CDR3: TGCGCCAGCATAGGTTCGAACACTGAAGCTTTCTTT. This codes for CASIGSNTEAFF.